This T cell receptor beta chain was recovered during a study of blood T cell repertoires in COVID-19. Measured with immunoSEQ multiplex PCR; TCRdb has only the in-frame clones, and not every one. The table includes some 150,000 clones, 65% to 90% detected once. This CDR3 is built from 14 residues. The V gene lost 3 bases and the J gene lost 1 base, with 9 bases spanning the gap. The V gene's germline CDR1 is ENHRY and CDR2 SYGVKD. Sequenced: peripheral blood. This chain connects TRBV10-3 to TRBJ1-1; D is undetermined. This sequence was found in a woman between 55 and 75 years old with COVID-19, enrolled during active disease. CDR3 sequence (DNA): TGTGCCATCAGTGAATTCGAGCCGAACACTGAAGCTTTCTTT. Its translation: CAISEFEPNTEAFF.